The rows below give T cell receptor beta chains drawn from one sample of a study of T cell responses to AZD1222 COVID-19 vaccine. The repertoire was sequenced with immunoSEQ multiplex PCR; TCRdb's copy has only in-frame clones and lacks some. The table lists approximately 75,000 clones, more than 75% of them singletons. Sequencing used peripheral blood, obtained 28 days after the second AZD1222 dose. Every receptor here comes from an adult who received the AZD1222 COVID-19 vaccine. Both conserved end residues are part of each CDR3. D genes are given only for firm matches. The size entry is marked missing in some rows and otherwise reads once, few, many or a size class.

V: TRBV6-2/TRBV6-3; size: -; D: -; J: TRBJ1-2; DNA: TGTGCCAGCAGTTACAGGACAGTTTATGGCTACACCTTC; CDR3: CASSYRTVYGYTF
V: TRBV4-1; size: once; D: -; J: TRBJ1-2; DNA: TGCGCCAGCAGCTCCCCGGGAGAAAATCTACGATATGGCTACACCTTC; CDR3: CASSSPGENLRYGYTF
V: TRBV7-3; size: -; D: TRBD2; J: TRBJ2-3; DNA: TGTGCCAGCAGCTTAACGAGGGGACTAGCGGGGGAAGATACGCAGTATTTT; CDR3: CASSLTRGLAGEDTQYF
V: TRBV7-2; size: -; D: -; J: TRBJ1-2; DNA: TGTGCCAGCAGCTTCGGGAGTTCGGACGGCTACACCTTC; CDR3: CASSFGSSDGYTF
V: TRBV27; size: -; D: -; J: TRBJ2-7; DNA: TGTGCCAGCAGTAATACACAGAACTACGAGCAGTACTTC; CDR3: CASSNTQNYEQYF
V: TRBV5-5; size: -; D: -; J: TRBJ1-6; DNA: TGTGCCAGCAGCTTAGTATCTGGCGGTAATTCACCCCTCCACTTT; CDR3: CASSLVSGGNSPLHF
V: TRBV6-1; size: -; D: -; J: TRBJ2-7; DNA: TGTGCCAGCAGTGAAGTACCAGGGAGCTCCTACGAGCAGTACTTC; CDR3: CASSEVPGSSYEQYF
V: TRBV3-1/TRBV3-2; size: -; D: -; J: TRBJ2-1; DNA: TGTGCCAGCAGCCAAGCGGGGGGCGACAATGAGCAGTTCTTC; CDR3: CASSQAGGDNEQFF
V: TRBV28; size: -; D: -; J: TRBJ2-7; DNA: TGTGCCAGCGGGGGACAACTCTACGAGCAGTACTTC; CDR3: CASGGQLYEQYF
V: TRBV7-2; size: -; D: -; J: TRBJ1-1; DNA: TGTGCCAGCAGTCGTGGGGTAGGGATGAACACTGAAGCTTTCTTT; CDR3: CASSRGVGMNTEAFF
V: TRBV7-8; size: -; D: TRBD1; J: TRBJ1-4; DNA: TGTGCCAGCAGCAGGCAGGGGGGAAAACTGTTTTTT; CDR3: CASSRQGGKLFF
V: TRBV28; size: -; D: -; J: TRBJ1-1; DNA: TGTGCCAGCAGTTCCCCCGGGGGCCGGTACACTGAAGCTTTCTTT; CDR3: CASSSPGGRYTEAFF
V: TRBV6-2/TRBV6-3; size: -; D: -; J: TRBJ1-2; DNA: TGTGCCAGCAGTCGCGAGAACTATGGCTACACCTTC; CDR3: CASSRENYGYTF
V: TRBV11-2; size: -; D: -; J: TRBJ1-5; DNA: TGTGCCAGCAGCTTAAATAGCAATCAGCCCCAGCATTTT; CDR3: CASSLNSNQPQHF
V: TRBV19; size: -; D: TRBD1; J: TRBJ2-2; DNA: TGTGCCAGTAGTCGTCACAGGGGCCGGTGGGACACCGGGGAGCTGTTTTTT; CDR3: CASSRHRGRWDTGELFF
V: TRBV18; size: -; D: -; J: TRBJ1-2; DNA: TGTGCCAGCTCACCTAAATATGGCTACACCTTC; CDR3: CASSPKYGYTF
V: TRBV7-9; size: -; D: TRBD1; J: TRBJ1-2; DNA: TGTGCCAGCGCCGCCCGCCGGGACAGGTCCTACACCTTC; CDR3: CASAARRDRSYTF
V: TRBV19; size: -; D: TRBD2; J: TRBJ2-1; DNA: TGTGCCAGTAGTATAGATCGCACTAGCGGGGGGGTCTTGAATGAGCAGTTCTTC; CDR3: CASSIDRTSGGVLNEQFF
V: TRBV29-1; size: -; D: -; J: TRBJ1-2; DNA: TGCAGCGTTGAATCGTATGAGGACTATGGCTACACCTTC; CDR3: CSVESYEDYGYTF
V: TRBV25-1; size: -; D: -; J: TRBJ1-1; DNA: TGTGCCAGCAGTGAGGGGGGGGCGAACACTGAAGCTTTCTTT; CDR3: CASSEGGANTEAFF
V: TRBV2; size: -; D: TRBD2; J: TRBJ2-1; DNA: TGTGCCAGCAGTGAAAGAGGGGAGGGGCAGTTCTTC; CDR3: CASSERGEGQFF
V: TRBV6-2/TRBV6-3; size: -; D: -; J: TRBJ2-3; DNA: TGTGCCAGCAGTCCCTCCTTTAGCACAGATACGCAGTATTTT; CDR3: CASSPSFSTDTQYF
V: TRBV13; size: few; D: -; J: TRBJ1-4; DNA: TGTGCCAGCAGCTGGGAGGGTAATGAAAAACTGTTTTTT; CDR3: CASSWEGNEKLFF
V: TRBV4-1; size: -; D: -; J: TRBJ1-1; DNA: TGCGCCAGCAGCCAAGGTGGGGCCCGGGGGCGGTCTGAAGCTTTCTTT; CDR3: CASSQGGARGRSEAFF
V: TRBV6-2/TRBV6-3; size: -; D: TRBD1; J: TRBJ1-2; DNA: TGTGCCAGCAGTACTAGGACAGGGGGCTATGGCTACACCTTC; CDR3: CASSTRTGGYGYTF
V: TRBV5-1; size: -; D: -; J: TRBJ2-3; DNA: TGCGCCAGCAGTTTAAGACAGACAGATACGCAGTATTTT; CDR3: CASSLRQTDTQYF
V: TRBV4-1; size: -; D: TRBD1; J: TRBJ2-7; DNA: TGCGCCAGCAGCCAAGTAACAGGGGAAGGGTCCTACGAGCAGTACTTC; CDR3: CASSQVTGEGSYEQYF
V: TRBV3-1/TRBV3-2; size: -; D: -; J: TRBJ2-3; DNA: TGTGCCAGCAGCCAAGAAGGGGCAGATACGCAGTATTTT; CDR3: CASSQEGADTQYF
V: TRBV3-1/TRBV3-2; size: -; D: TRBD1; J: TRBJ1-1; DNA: TGTGCCAGCAGCCAAGATTCCGGGTCAGGGTCAGGGGGCACTGAAGCTTTCTTT; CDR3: CASSQDSGSGSGGTEAFF
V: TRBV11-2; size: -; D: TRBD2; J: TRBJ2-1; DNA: TGTGCCAGCAGCTCAGGGGGACTAGCGGGGCCCCGTTACAATGAGCAGTTCTTC; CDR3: CASSSGGLAGPRYNEQFF
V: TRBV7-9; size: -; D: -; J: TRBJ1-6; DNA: TGTGCCGCCGGCGACTCCTATAATTCACCCCTCCACTTT; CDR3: CAAGDSYNSPLHF
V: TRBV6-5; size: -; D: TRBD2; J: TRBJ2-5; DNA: TGTGCCAGCAGCGAGGTTGGGGGGGGAGAGACCCAGTACTTC; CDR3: CASSEVGGGETQYF
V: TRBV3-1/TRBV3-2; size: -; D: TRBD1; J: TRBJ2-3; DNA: TGTGCCAGCAGTCACGGACAGGGCCCAGATACGCAGTATTTT; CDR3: CASSHGQGPDTQYF
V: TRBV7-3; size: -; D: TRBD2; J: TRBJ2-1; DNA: TGTGCCAGCAGCCAAAGCGGGGGGCTATACAATGAGCAGTTCTTC; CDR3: CASSQSGGLYNEQFF
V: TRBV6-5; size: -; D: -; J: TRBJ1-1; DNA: TGTGCCAGCACCCAAGGCGGAGTTTCGGCTTTCTTT; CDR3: CASTQGGVSAFF
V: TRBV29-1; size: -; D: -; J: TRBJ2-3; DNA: TGCAGCGTTGATCGGGGCACAGATACGCAGTATTTT; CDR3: CSVDRGTDTQYF
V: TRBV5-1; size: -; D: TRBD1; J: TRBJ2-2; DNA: TGCGCCAGCAGCTTGATTTCCGGGACAGTTACCGGGGAGCTGTTTTTT; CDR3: CASSLISGTVTGELFF
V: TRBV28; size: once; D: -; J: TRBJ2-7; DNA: TGTGCCAGCAGTCCCTCGGAGGAGCAGTACTTC; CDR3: CASSPSEEQYF
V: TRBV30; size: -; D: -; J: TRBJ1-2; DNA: TGTGCCTGGAGTCCATTTACAGGCAGACGCTATGGCTACACCTTC; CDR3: CAWSPFTGRRYGYTF
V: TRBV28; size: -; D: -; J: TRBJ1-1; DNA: TGTGCCAGCACCGTACAGGGATGGACTGAAGCTTTCTTT; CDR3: CASTVQGWTEAFF
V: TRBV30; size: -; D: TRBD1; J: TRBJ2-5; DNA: TGTGCCTGGAGTGTAGGGGGACAGGGAGGGGAGACCCAGTACTTC; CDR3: CAWSVGGQGGETQYF
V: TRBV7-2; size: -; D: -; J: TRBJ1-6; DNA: TGTGCCAGCAGCTTTGGCCAGTTTAATTCACCCCTCCACTTT; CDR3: CASSFGQFNSPLHF
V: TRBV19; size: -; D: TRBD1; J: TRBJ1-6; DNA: TGTGCCACCGCGACAGGGGTTGTAGGTTCACCCCTCCACTTT; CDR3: CATATGVVGSPLHF
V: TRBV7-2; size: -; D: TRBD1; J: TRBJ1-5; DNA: TGTGCCAGCAGCCGCGACGGACAGGGGGCCGGTGGGCCCCAGCATTTT; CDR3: CASSRDGQGAGGPQHF